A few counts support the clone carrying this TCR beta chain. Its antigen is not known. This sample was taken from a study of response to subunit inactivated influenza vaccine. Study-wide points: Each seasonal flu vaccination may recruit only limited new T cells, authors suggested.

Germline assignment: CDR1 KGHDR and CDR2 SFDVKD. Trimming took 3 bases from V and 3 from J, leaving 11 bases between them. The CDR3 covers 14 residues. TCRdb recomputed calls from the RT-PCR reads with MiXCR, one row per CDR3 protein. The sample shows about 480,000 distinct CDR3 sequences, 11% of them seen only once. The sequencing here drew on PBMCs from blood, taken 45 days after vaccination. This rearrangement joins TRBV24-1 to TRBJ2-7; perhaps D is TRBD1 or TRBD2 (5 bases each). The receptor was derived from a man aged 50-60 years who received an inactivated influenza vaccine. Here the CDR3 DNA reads TGTGCCACCAGTGATGGGGACGGTTACTACGAGCAGTACTTC. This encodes CATSDGDGYYEQYF.